The 27 T cell receptor beta chains below were found in one sample sequenced in a study of blood T cell repertoires in COVID-19. Repertoires were generated with immunoSEQ multiplex PCR, while TCRdb's copy carries only in-frame clones and drops some. The sample records approximately 440,000 clones, about 87% being singletons. Sequenced material: peripheral blood. All receptors come from a woman between 50 and 59 years old with COVID-19, enrolled during active disease.

J is TRBJ1-6 and V is TRBV30; D remains unclear. V lost 0 bases to trimming and J lost 8 bases, with 8 bases between them. CDR3 size: 13 residues. CDR1 GTSNPN and CDR2 SVGIG come from the germline V gene (reference sequence). The CDR3 sequence: CAWSVARDSPLHF. The CDR3 DNA is TGTGCCTGGAGTGTCGCCCGCGATTCACCCCTCCACTTT.

J is TRBJ2-7 and V is TRBV21-1; the table calls TRBD2, which could not be checked here. TRBV21-1 has pseudogene status. The CDR3 is 13 amino acids. CDR3 residues: CASRTRESGEQYF. The CDR3 nucleotides are TGTGCCAGCAGAACACGGGAGAGCGGGGAGCAGTACTTC.

As regards this clone: Germline and junction disagree at one end, which may indicate a read error. This rearrangement joins TRBV7-2 to TRBJ1-2; D is possibly TRBD1 (6 bases). Germline CDR1 SGHTA, CDR2 FQGNSA. The CDR3 contains 14 residues. CDR3 bases: TGTGCCAGCAGCTTTCTAACAGGGAACTCTGGCTACACCTTC. Protein: CASSFLTGNSGYTF.

The J gene is TRBJ2-7, the V gene TRBV5-4; 8 bases are shared with TRBD2. The CDR3 covers 15 residues. Trimming cost V 1 base and J 5 bases; bases outside gene matches: 8. Germline V gene data show CDR1 as SGHNT and CDR2 as YYREEE (reference sequence). The CDR3 bases are TGTGCCAGCAGCTTGCAAGGACGGACTAGCCACGAGCAGTACTTC. Encoded protein: CASSLQGRTSHEQYF.

In DNA, the CDR3 is TGTGCCAGCAGCCATGTGAAGGGGCACCCCTACGAGCAGTACTTC. The encoded protein is CASSHVKGHPYEQYF. The chain couples TRBV7-6 to TRBJ2-7, with D perhaps matching TRBD1 (5 bases). The germline V gene has CDR1 SGHVS and CDR2 FNYEAQ. The V end was cut by 5 bases, the J end by 2 bases, with 16 bases between. CDR3 length equals 15 residues.

DNA of the CDR3: TGCGCCAGCAGCTTGGGCTCAGCTAATGAAAAACTGTTTTTT. Translating it yields CASSLGSANEKLFF. The rearrangement links TRBV5-1 to TRBJ1-4, with D unresolved. V shed 0 bases and J shed 3 bases, with 6 bases lying between them. The CDR3 consists of 14 residues. From germline, CDR1 is SGHRS and CDR2 YFSETQ.

The V gene is TRBV9, the J gene TRBJ2-7; weak D call: TRBD1 (6 bases). V shed 2 bases and J shed 5 bases, with 20 bases lying between them. In germline, CDR1 is SGDLS, CDR2 YYNGEE. The length of the CDR3 is 16 residues. In DNA form, the CDR3 reads TGTGCCAGCAGCGTCCTCAGATTACTTACAGGGAACGAGCAGTACTTC. Its translation: CASSVLRLLTGNEQYF.

A note on this clone: One end of the junction does not line up with germline, which may come from a read error. The sample has other DNA sequences that encode this CDR3 too. This chain connects TRBV3-1 (or the pseudogene TRBV3-2) to TRBJ1-5; D gene unclear. The CDR3 spans 16 residues. The germline CDR1 and CDR2 sequences are LGHDT and YNNKEL (reference sequence). The DNA for the CDR3 is TGTGCCAGCAGTCAAGGGTCGGTAAATAGCAATCAGCCCCAGCATTTT. This sequence encodes CASSQGSVNSNQPQHF.

The V gene is TRBV7-9, the J gene TRBJ2-3; D is possibly TRBD2 (6 bases). This CDR3 comprises 15 residues. Trimming removed 1 base at V and 0 bases at J, with 8 bases between. The germline V gene encodes CDR1 SEHNR and CDR2 FQNEAQ (reference sequence). The CDR3 spells CASSLVGTSTDTQYF. The CDR3 nucleotides are TGTGCCAGCAGCTTAGTTGGGACTAGCACAGATACGCAGTATTTT.

J is TRBJ2-3 and V is TRBV21-1; TRBD1, the table's D call, was not compared with the DNA. TRBV21-1 is a listed pseudogene. This CDR3 spans 15 amino acids. CDR3: CASSKGNQGADTQYF. The CDR3 region has the DNA TGTGCCAGCAGCAAAGGGAATCAGGGCGCAGATACGCAGTATTTT.

V usage is TRBV29-1 and J usage is TRBJ1-2; possibly TRBD1 for D (5 bases). The CDR3 has 12 residues. CDR1 is SQVTM and CDR2 is ANQGSEA in the germline V gene. Trimming stripped 7 bases from V and 1 base from J, with 10 bases between. The CDR3 region has the DNA TGCAGCGCCTGGGACTTTAACTATGGCTACACCTTC. Translated: CSAWDFNYGYTF.

J is TRBJ1-1 and V is TRBV9, with 7 bases identical to TRBD1. V shed 7 bases and J 6 bases; nucleotides not matched to a gene: 9. Germline V gene lookup returns CDR1 SGDLS and CDR2 YYNGEE. The CDR3 loop spans 13 amino acids. The CDR3 is CASGGNRGPEAFF. Here the CDR3 DNA reads TGTGCCAGCGGAGGAAACAGGGGTCCTGAAGCTTTCTTT.

This clone was seen more than once but under ten times. The rearrangement uses TRBV30 and TRBJ1-2, with D unresolved. The CDR3 has 14 amino acids. Germline V lookup: CDR1 GTSNPN, CDR2 SVGIG (reference sequence). V was trimmed by 4 bases and J by 7 bases, leaving 19 bases between them. The CDR3, as DNA: TGTGCCTGGATCCGGGGAAGAGGGAACCCTGGCTACACCTTC. It yields the protein CAWIRGRGNPGYTF.

V gene TRBV21-1 combines with J gene TRBJ1-1. TRBV21-1 is deemed a pseudogene. The length of the CDR3 is 17 residues. The CDR3 sequence is CASSKRLAGGRITEAFF. In DNA, the CDR3 is TGTGCCAGCAGCAAACGGCTGGCGGGGGGCCGTATCACTGAAGCTTTCTTT.

This clone was detected a few times. The genes are TRBV14 and TRBJ1-1; D remains unclear. Trimming removed 0 bases at V and 4 bases at J, with 9 bases between. Per the germline V gene, CDR1 is SGHDN and CDR2 is FVKESK. CDR3 size: 14 residues. The DNA of the CDR3 is TGTGCCAGCAGCCAAGATAGAAGTAGCACTGAAGCTTTCTTT. Translating gives CASSQDRSSTEAFF.

The chain is built from TRBV28 and TRBJ2-7, with TRBD2 identical over 8 bases. Trimming took 7 bases from V and 2 from J; bases not matched to a gene: 4. The CDR3 is 13 amino acids. CDR1 and CDR2 from the germline V gene are MDHEN and SYDVKM. In DNA, the CDR3 is TGTGCCAGCATCGGGGGGGGGACCTACGAGCAGTACTTC. It specifies CASIGGGTYEQYF.

A note on this clone: Other DNA sequences in this sample translate to the same CDR3. The V call is TRBV3-1 (or the pseudogene TRBV3-2), the J call TRBJ1-5; 7 nucleotides agree with TRBD1. Per germline, CDR1 LGHDT and CDR2 YNNKEL (reference sequence). The ends lost 1 base at V and 5 bases at J; junction bases unmatched: 2. CDR3 length equals 14 residues. DNA of the CDR3: TGTGCCAGCAGCCAAGGACAGGGTGATCAGCCCCAGCATTTT. Protein sequence: CASSQGQGDQPQHF.

The chain is built from TRBV9 and TRBJ2-3; 10 bases match TRBD2. The V gene's germline CDR1 is SGDLS and CDR2 YYNGEE. The V and J ends lost 3 bases and 0 bases, in that order; junction bases with no gene match: 4. CDR3 size: 16 residues. CDR3 in DNA: TGTGCCAGCAGCGGGGAGCGGGGGGGCAGCACAGATACGCAGTATTTT. Translation gives CASSGERGGSTDTQYF.

The chain employs TRBV7-6 and TRBJ2-3; 11 nucleotides agree with TRBD2. The CDR3 covers 20 residues. Germline-derived CDR1 and CDR2 are SGHVS and FNYEAQ. V lost 5 bases, J lost 4 bases, and 20 bases stayed unmatched. The CDR3 sequence is CASSPKPLLAGGEGSDTQYF. For the CDR3, the DNA is TGTGCCAGCAGCCCAAAACCTCTCCTAGCGGGGGGCGAGGGCTCAGATACGCAGTATTTT.

V gene TRBV6-5 combines with J gene TRBJ1-1; 7 bases align to TRBD1. CDR3 length: 14 amino acids. Germline lookup yields CDR1 MNHEY and CDR2 SVGAGI. V was pared by 7 bases and J by 7 bases, with 12 bases of the junction left unmatched. CDR3 sequence: CASILHQGDGEAFF. The CDR3 DNA reads as TGTGCCAGCATTTTACACCAGGGGGACGGTGAAGCTTTCTTT.

The chain couples TRBV24-1 to TRBJ1-6; a weak D match, TRBD1 (5 bases). Trimming removed 6 bases from V and 10 bases from J, with 12 bases in between. Germline loops: CDR1 KGHDR, CDR2 SFDVKD. The CDR3 is 13 residues long. The CDR3 coding sequence is TGTGCCACCAGTCGGGGGGTCGGCTCACCCCTCCACTTT. Its translation is CATSRGVGSPLHF.

This clone was observed a single time. The chain is built from TRBV30 and TRBJ2-3, with 8 bases that match TRBD2. V trimming: 3 bases; J trimming: 5 bases; junction bases outside the gene matches: 10. The CDR3 is made up of 15 amino acids. Germline CDR1 GTSNPN, CDR2 SVGIG (reference sequence). CDR3 sequence: CAWRGRGAPRDTQYF. In DNA form, the CDR3 reads TGTGCCTGGAGGGGGCGGGGGGCACCCCGAGATACGCAGTATTTT.

The genes are TRBV14 and TRBJ2-7; no definite D call. The germline V and J ends were trimmed by 3 bases and 5 bases, with 20 bases remaining between them. This CDR3 has 16 residues. Per the germline V gene, CDR1 is SGHDN and CDR2 is FVKESK. CDR3 protein: CASSQLRIARSNEQYF. CDR3 DNA sequence: TGTGCCAGCAGCCAGCTAAGGATAGCCCGTAGCAACGAGCAGTACTTC.

The chain couples TRBV10-2 to TRBJ2-5; D is ambiguous. CDR1 and CDR2 (germline): WSHSY, SAAADI. This CDR3 has 14 amino acids. V was pared by 3 bases and J by 5 bases, with 13 bases between. The CDR3 is CASSEGAVGETQYF. DNA for the CDR3: TGCGCCAGCAGTGAAGGAGCTGTCGGGGAGACCCAGTACTTC.

V gene TRBV3-1 (or the pseudogene TRBV3-2) combines with J gene TRBJ1-2; D is unclear. Per the germline V gene, CDR1 is LGHDT and CDR2 is YNNKEL (reference sequence). Trimming stripped 0 bases from V and 7 bases from J, with 12 bases between. CDR3 size: 14 residues. CDR3 nucleotides: TGTGCCAGCAGCCAAGAGGCGAGGGCGGCTGGCTACACCTTC. Encoded protein: CASSQEARAAGYTF.

The chain uses TRBV7-2 and TRBJ2-5, with TRBD2 as a possible D gene (5 bases). Trimming took off 6 bases at V and 5 bases at J, with 16 bases between the two ends. Germline assignment: CDR1 SGHTA and CDR2 FQGNSA. There are 14 residues in the CDR3. The CDR3 is CASSRLSREETQYF. The CDR3 DNA reads TGTGCCAGCAGTCGGCTATCGAGGGAGGAGACCCAGTACTTC.

This chain connects TRBV2 to TRBJ2-2, with 9 bases fitting TRBD2. V shed 9 bases and J 2 bases; nucleotides not matched to a gene: 7. There are 15 residues in the CDR3. In germline, CDR1 is SNHLY, CDR2 FYNNEI. CDR3 sequence: CASTLAGANTGELFF. CDR3 DNA: TGTGCCAGTACGTTAGCGGGGGCCAACACCGGGGAGCTGTTTTTT.